This T cell receptor beta chain was captured by sequencing in a study of T cell changes during pregnancy in multiple sclerosis (dated by TCRdb to the late 2010s). As for the study more broadly: In women with multiple sclerosis, the researchers looked at how the T cell repertoire shifted as pregnancy progressed.

Library method: the immunoSEQ multiplex PCR assay. Held by TCRdb, this immuneACCESS table contains in-frame sequences only and omits some clones. Under half of the omission traces to an unresolved V gene where checked; the cause of the rest is unknown. The table for this sample lists 100,000 or so clones; approximately 89% of them were counted only once. The ten largest clonotypes hold about 3.5% of the sample. Relative to germline, V is missing 0 bases and J is missing 2 bases, with 11 bases of the junction outside any gene match. The CDR3 starts with the cysteine, ends with the phenylalanine, and has 19 residues. CDR3 DNA is the only sequence kept; it has 57 bases, read in frame from the first base. As concerns this clone: The antigen it recognizes is unknown. Base qualities are missing; no much larger clone stands one base away.

The TCR was taken from a female donor with multiple sclerosis, enrolled in a pregnancy study. This sample comprised peripheral blood, obtained after pregnancy. This sequence uses TRBV5-3 and TRBJ2-7, with 13 bases aligning to TRBD2. TRBV5-3 is designated an ORF whose function remains uncertain. The DNA reads TGTGCCAGAAGCTTGGAATCGCGACTAGCGGGGGGCTTCACCTACGAGCAGTACTTC. It translates to CARSLESRLAGGFTYEQYF.